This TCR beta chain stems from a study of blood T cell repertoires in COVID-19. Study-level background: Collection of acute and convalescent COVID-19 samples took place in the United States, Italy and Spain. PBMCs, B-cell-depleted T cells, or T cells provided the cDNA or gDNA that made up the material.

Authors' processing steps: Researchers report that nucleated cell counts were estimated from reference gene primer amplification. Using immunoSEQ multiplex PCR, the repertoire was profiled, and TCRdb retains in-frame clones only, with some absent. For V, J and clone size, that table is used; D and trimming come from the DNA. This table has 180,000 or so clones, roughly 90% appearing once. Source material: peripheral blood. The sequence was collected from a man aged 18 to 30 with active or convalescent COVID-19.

Written as DNA, the CDR3 is TGTGCCAGCAGTCTCAGGGGAAACATTCAGTACTTC. This encodes CASSLRGNIQYF. This chain connects TRBV12-3 or TRBV12-4 to TRBJ2-4, with a weak D call TRBD1 (6 bases). V shed 5 bases and J shed 6 bases, with 8 bases lying between them. CDR3 length equals 12 residues.